Listed below are T cell receptor beta chains from one sample, sequenced in a study of T-cell memory formation after mild COVID-19. TCRdb analysed the 5' RACE reads with MiXCR anew, one entry per CDR3 protein. The sample lists a few hundred thousand distinct CDR3 sequences, 15% to 20% seen once, with more than 20% in the top ten. Sequenced: PBMCs or a T cell subset sorted from them (not recorded which). All receptors derive from a man aged 18 to 30 who had mild COVID-19 (a few samples of this study predate the infection). Cell type and time point are not known. CDR3s include the opening cysteine and the closing phenylalanine or tryptophan. A D gene is named only where the DNA matches it firmly. Clone size is not always given. Where it is, it says once, few, many or a class for expanded clones.

V: TRBV5-1; size: few; J: TRBJ1-1; D: .; CDR3: CASTLQENTEAFF; DNA: TGCGCCAGCACCCTCCAGGAGAACACTGAAGCTTTCTTT
V: TRBV21-1; size: .; J: TRBJ2-3; D: .; CDR3: CASGGCGDTQYF; DNA: TGTGCCAGCGGGGGGTGTGGGGATACGCAGTATTTT
V: TRBV20-1; size: .; J: TRBJ2-3; D: TRBD2; CDR3: CSAKAGGPLDTQYF; DNA: TGCAGTGCTAAAGCGGGGGGGCCCCTTGATACGCAGTATTTT
V: TRBV29-1; size: few; J: TRBJ2-3; D: .; CDR3: CSVTTRLNTDTQYF; DNA: TGCAGCGTTACGACAAGGCTAAACACAGATACGCAGTATTTT
V: TRBV5-6; size: .; J: TRBJ2-5; D: .; CDR3: CASSLVASETQYF; DNA: TGTGCCAGCAGCCTTGTGGCTTCTGAGACCCAGTACTTC
V: TRBV7-2; size: few; J: TRBJ2-7; D: .; CDR3: CASSLGGTEGYEQYF; DNA: TGTGCCAGCAGCTTAGGCGGGACAGAAGGGTACGAGCAGTACTTC
V: TRBV12-3/TRBV12-4; size: few; J: TRBJ1-5; D: .; CDR3: CASSLSHSNQPQHF; DNA: TGTGCCAGCAGTTTATCCCATAGCAATCAGCCCCAGCATTTT
V: TRBV7-2; size: many; J: TRBJ2-1; D: .; CDR3: CASSGAGNYNEQFF; DNA: TGTGCCAGCAGCGGGGCGGGAAACTACAATGAGCAGTTCTTC
V: TRBV5-1; size: .; J: TRBJ2-1; D: TRBD1; CDR3: CASSDRGYNEQFF; DNA: TGCGCCAGCAGCGACAGGGGGTACAATGAGCAGTTCTTC
V: TRBV12-3/TRBV12-4; size: .; J: TRBJ2-2; D: .; CDR3: CASARGTGELFF; DNA: TGTGCCAGCGCCAGAGGGACCGGGGAGCTGTTTTTT
V: TRBV5-1; size: many; J: TRBJ2-5; D: TRBD1; CDR3: CASSPMLRQGAETQYF; DNA: TGCGCCAGCAGCCCGATGTTACGACAGGGCGCGGAGACCCAGTACTTC
V: TRBV12-3/TRBV12-4; size: .; J: TRBJ1-1; D: .; CDR3: CASTAGGRWTEALF; DNA: TGTGCCAGCACCGCGGGGGGGCGATGGACTGAAGCTCTCTTT
V: TRBV9; size: few; J: TRBJ2-3; D: TRBD2; CDR3: CASSVAGGRGTDTQYF; DNA: TGTGCCAGCAGCGTAGCGGGGGGGCGGGGCACAGATACGCAGTATTTT
V: TRBV3-1; size: .; J: TRBJ2-1; D: TRBD2; CDR3: CASSQSASGGYEQFF; DNA: TGTGCCAGCAGCCAATCTGCTAGCGGGGGGTATGAGCAGTTCTTC
V: TRBV6-5; size: .; J: TRBJ2-3; D: .; CDR3: CASSTIGSTSGQRTDTQYF; DNA: TGTGCCAGCAGCACAATAGGCTCAACATCGGGACAAAGGACAGATACGCAGTATTTT
V: TRBV27; size: few; J: TRBJ1-1; D: .; CDR3: CASSPGSFQTGAFF; DNA: TGTGCCAGCAGCCCTGGGTCATTTCAAACGGGAGCTTTCTTT
V: TRBV2; size: few; J: TRBJ2-6; D: .; CDR3: CASRGQVILTF; DNA: TGTGCCAGTAGGGGTCAGGTAATCCTGACTTTC
V: TRBV10-3; size: few; J: TRBJ2-1; D: .; CDR3: CAITSLGENEQFF; DNA: TGTGCCATCACCTCCCTTGGGGAAAATGAGCAGTTCTTC
V: TRBV5-1; size: .; J: TRBJ2-1; D: TRBD2; CDR3: CASSLLKSSGGGEQFF; DNA: TGCGCCAGCAGCTTGCTGAAGTCTAGCGGGGGCGGTGAGCAGTTCTTC
V: TRBV6-5; size: many; J: TRBJ2-7; D: TRBD2; CDR3: CASRIAGGRYEQYF; DNA: TGTGCCAGCAGAATAGCGGGGGGGCGATACGAGCAGTACTTC
V: TRBV7-8; size: few; J: TRBJ1-2; D: TRBD1; CDR3: CASSSTGQVLGYTF; DNA: TGTGCCAGCAGCTCGACGGGACAGGTTCTTGGCTACACCTTC
V: TRBV6-5; size: .; J: TRBJ2-5; D: TRBD2; CDR3: CASSYSLAGVETQYF; DNA: TGTGCCAGCAGTTACAGTCTAGCGGGGGTTGAGACCCAGTACTTC
V: TRBV20-1; size: few; J: TRBJ2-2; D: TRBD2; CDR3: CSAGPIVAGGTGELFF; DNA: TGCAGTGCTGGCCCTATAGTAGCGGGGGGCACCGGGGAGCTGTTTTTT
V: TRBV7-3; size: few; J: TRBJ2-2; D: .; CDR3: CASRGQGNTGELFF; DNA: TGTGCCAGCAGGGGGCAGGGGAACACCGGGGAGCTGTTTTTT
V: TRBV20-1; size: .; J: TRBJ1-2; D: .; CDR3: CSAKDGNYGYTF; DNA: TGCAGTGCCAAGGACGGCAACTATGGCTACACCTTC
V: TRBV7-2; size: many; J: TRBJ1-1; D: .; CDR3: CASSLSENTEAFF; DNA: TGTGCCAGCAGCTTATCAGAAAACACTGAAGCTTTCTTT
V: TRBV20-1; size: few; J: TRBJ1-6; D: TRBD1; CDR3: CSARTGEGSPLHF; DNA: TGCAGTGCCAGGACAGGGGAAGGGTCACCCCTCCACTTT
V: TRBV4-3; size: .; J: TRBJ2-6; D: .; CDR3: CASSQDLPGSGANVLTF; DNA: TGCGCCAGCAGCCAAGATCTTCCAGGCTCTGGGGCCAACGTCCTGACTTTC
V: TRBV7-9; size: .; J: TRBJ2-5; D: .; CDR3: CASSRPRSTTQYF; DNA: TGTGCCAGCAGTCGCCCCCGGTCGACAACCCAGTACTTC
V: TRBV6-5; size: .; J: TRBJ1-6; D: .; CDR3: CASSPRTVGGNSPLHF; DNA: TGTGCCAGCAGTCCTCGGACAGTCGGAGGGAATTCACCCCTCCACTTT
V: TRBV11-1; size: many; J: TRBJ2-3; D: .; CDR3: CASSLLGSSTDTQYF; DNA: TGTGCCAGCAGCTTGCTCGGGTCCAGCACAGATACGCAGTATTTT
V: TRBV4-3; size: few; J: TRBJ1-2; D: .; CDR3: CASSQVHGSGGYTF; DNA: TGCGCCAGCAGCCAAGTACATGGGTCTGGGGGCTACACCTTC
V: TRBV6-5; size: few; J: TRBJ1-1; D: .; CDR3: CASSYSGRFTEAFF; DNA: TGTGCCAGCAGTTATAGTGGGCGATTCACTGAAGCTTTCTTT
V: TRBV12-3/TRBV12-4; size: few; J: TRBJ2-5; D: .; CDR3: CASSEGYQETQYF; DNA: TGTGCCAGCAGTGAGGGATACCAAGAGACCCAGTACTTC
V: TRBV9; size: .; J: TRBJ2-7; D: .; CDR3: CASSVHGSYEQYF; DNA: TGTGCCAGCAGCGTTCACGGTTCCTACGAGCAGTACTTC